This T cell receptor (beta chain) was captured in a study of identical twins. Overall study results and limits: Fewer insertions were carried by abundant cord blood beta clonotypes, but none was seen in memory repertoires. Twins shared beta out-of-frame sequences in excess, but this excess was weaker.

Healthy Caucasians made up all donors. The CDR3 sequence is 16 residues long. V was shortened by 3 bases and J by 4 bases, with 18 bases between the two germline ends. CDR1 is SGDLS, CDR2 YYNGEE, per germline. Unique molecular identifiers were present on the cDNA, which also gained a universal primer site by template switching. TCRdb recomputed calls from the 5' RACE reads with MiXCR, one row per CDR3 protein. The sample lists 1.5 million or so distinct CDR3 sequences, under 35% occurring once. A word on this clonotype: Its target is not known.

The TCR originated in a newborn girl in good health. The J gene is TRBJ2-3, the V gene TRBV9, with D perhaps TRBD1 or TRBD2 (6 bases each). Sample: cord blood. CDR3 sequence reads: CASSAPKGGVPDTQYF. DNA of the CDR3: TGTGCCAGCAGCGCCCCTAAGGGGGGCGTTCCAGATACGCAGTATTTT.